This T cell receptor beta chain derives from a study of beta chain features in type 1 diabetes. The CDR3 covers 12 residues. Germline assignment: CDR1 SGHVS and CDR2 FNYEAQ. The V and J ends lost 5 bases and 2 bases respectively, with 6 bases between them. Every isolated RNA sample was fully reverse transcribed, so sequencing captured expressed TCRB transcripts. Data came from immunoSEQ multiplex PCR; TCRdb stores just in-frame clones and leaves some out. The sample consists of fewer than 350,000 clones, around 16% of them appearing once. Only a few counts were recorded for this clone. The antigen is not known. Study-level results: People with Type 1 diabetes carried modestly yet significantly shorter TCRB CDR3s in all four CD4+ subsets.

V gene TRBV7-6 combines with J gene TRBJ2-5; no clear D gene. Sequencing was done on a sample of naive CD4+ T cells from blood. The source is a man between 18 and 35 years old with type 1 diabetes. This CDR3 is CASSKQQETQYF. CDR3 DNA sequence: TGTGCCAGCAGCAAACAGCAAGAGACCCAGTACTTC.